One sample yielded the 8 T cell receptor beta chains listed below, sequenced in a study of T cell clones after liver transplantation. Here immunoSEQ multiplex PCR was the method, and the copy in TCRdb shows in-frame clones only, minus some. The sample yields around 30,000 clones, around 94% seen once. Here the sequenced sample was CD8+ T cells from blood, taken 12 months after liver transplant. These receptor sequences come from a human patient who received a liver transplant. Part of the T cells may come from the graft donor.

The rearrangement joins TRBV11-2 to TRBJ2-7; 10 bases are a match to TRBD2. Trimming cost V 2 bases and J 3 bases; bases outside gene matches: 4. Looked up from germline, CDR1 is SGHAT and CDR2 is FQNNGV. The CDR3 runs 15 residues. CDR3 coding DNA: TGTGCCAGCAGCTTACGGACTAGCGGATTCTACGAGCAGTACTTC. Its translation: CASSLRTSGFYEQYF. The whole variable domain, remainder taken from reference TRBV11-2 and TRBJ2-7, is EAGVAQSPRYKIIEKRQSVAFWCNPISGHATLYWYQQILGQGPKLLIQFQNNGVVDDSQLPKDRFSAERLKGVDSTLKIQPAKLEDSAVYLCASSLRTSGFYEQYFGPGTRLTVT.

This chain connects TRBV11-3 to TRBJ2-6; D unresolved. CDR3 length equals 18 residues. V lost 5 bases, J lost 5 bases, and 22 bases lay in between. CDR1 is SGHNT and CDR2 is YENEEA in the germline V gene. CDR3 loop: CASSQTGLSGLWANVLTF. The DNA for the CDR3 is TGTGCCAGCAGCCAGACGGGTCTGTCGGGTCTCTGGGCCAACGTCCTGACTTTC.

This chain joins TRBV12-5 and TRBJ2-3; 11 bases align to TRBD2. This CDR3 contains 16 residues. Germline assignment: CDR1 LGHNT and CDR2 FRNRAP. J was trimmed by 4 bases and V by 2 bases; bases with no gene match: 5. CDR3 sequence reads: CASGLNPSGRSDTQYF. In DNA form, the CDR3 reads TGTGCTAGTGGTTTGAATCCTAGCGGGAGGTCAGATACGCAGTATTTT.

V is TRBV7-9 and J is TRBJ2-7; the match to TRBD1 covers 9 bases. Trimming took 5 bases from V and 5 from J; bases not matched to a gene: 10. The germline V gene encodes CDR1 SEHNR and CDR2 FQNEAQ (reference sequence). CDR3 size: 15 residues. The CDR3 sequence: CASSATGQGFHEQYF. In nucleotides, the CDR3 is TGTGCCAGCAGCGCCACGGGACAGGGATTCCACGAGCAGTACTTC. Full variable domain (missing parts from reference TRBV7-9 and TRBJ2-7): DTGVSQNPRHKITKRGQNVTFRCDPISEHNRLYWYRQTLGQGPEFLTYFQNEAQLEKSRLLSDRFSAERPKGSFSTLEIQRTEQGDSAMYLCASSATGQGFHEQYFGPGTRLTVT.

The chain joins TRBV6-4 to TRBJ1-1, with 7 nucleotides matching TRBD1. The CDR3 is made up of 12 amino acids. Per the germline V gene, CDR1 is MRHNA and CDR2 is SNTAGT. The V and J ends lost 2 bases and 8 bases, in that order; junction bases with no gene match: 2. In DNA form, the CDR3 reads TGTGCCAGCAGTGACGGAGGGGGCGAAGCTTTCTTT. It is translated as CASSDGGGEAFF.

This chain links TRBV27 with TRBJ1-5; 10 nucleotides agree with TRBD1. Germline V gives CDR1 MNHEY, CDR2 SMNVEV (reference sequence). The CDR3 runs to 17 residues. The ends lost 5 bases at V and 3 bases at J; junction bases unmatched: 10. CDR3 protein: CASSDRDRGFFNQPQHF. CDR3 DNA sequence: TGTGCCAGCAGTGACCGGGACAGGGGTTTTTTCAATCAGCCCCAGCATTTT.

The rearrangement uses TRBV7-9 and TRBJ2-5; possible D gene TRBD2, 7 bases. The germline V gene has CDR1 SEHNR and CDR2 FQNEAQ (reference sequence). The CDR3 extends over 16 amino acids. Trimming stripped 2 bases from V and 5 bases from J, with 18 bases between. CDR3 sequence: CASSLPRGGGRETQYF. The CDR3 nucleotides are TGTGCCAGCAGCTTACCCCGTGGGGGGGGCCGCGAGACCCAGTACTTC.

The rearrangement uses TRBV19 and TRBJ2-7, with no clear D. CDR3 length: 13 residues. Germline V lookup: CDR1 LNHDA, CDR2 SQIVND (reference sequence). V was clipped by 4 bases and J by 1 base, with 8 bases between them. The CDR3 sequence: CASSTGPSYEQYF. CDR3 bases: TGTGCCAGTAGTACCGGACCTTCCTACGAGCAGTACTTC.